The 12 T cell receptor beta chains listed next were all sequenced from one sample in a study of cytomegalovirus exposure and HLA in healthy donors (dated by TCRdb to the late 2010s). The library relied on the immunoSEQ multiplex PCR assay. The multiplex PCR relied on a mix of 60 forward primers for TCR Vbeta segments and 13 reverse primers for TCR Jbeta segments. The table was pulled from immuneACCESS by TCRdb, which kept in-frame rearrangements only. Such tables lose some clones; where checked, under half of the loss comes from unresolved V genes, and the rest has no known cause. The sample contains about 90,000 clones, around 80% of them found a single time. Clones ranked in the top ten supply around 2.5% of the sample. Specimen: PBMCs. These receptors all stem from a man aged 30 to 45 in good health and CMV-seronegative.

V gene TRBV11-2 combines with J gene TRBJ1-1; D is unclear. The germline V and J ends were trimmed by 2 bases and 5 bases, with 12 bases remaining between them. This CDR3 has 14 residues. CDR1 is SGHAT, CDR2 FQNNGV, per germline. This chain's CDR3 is CASSLPLVPTEAFF. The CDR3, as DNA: TGTGCCAGCAGCTTACCCCTAGTCCCTACTGAAGCTTTCTTT.

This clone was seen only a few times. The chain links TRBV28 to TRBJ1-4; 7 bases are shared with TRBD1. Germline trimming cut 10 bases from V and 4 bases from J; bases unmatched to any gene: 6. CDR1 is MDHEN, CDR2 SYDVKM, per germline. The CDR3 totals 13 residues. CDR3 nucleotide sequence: TGTGCCACCAGACAGGGACATAATGAAAAACTGTTTTTT. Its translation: CATRQGHNEKLFF.

DNA for the CDR3: TGTGCCAGCAGGCTCAGGGTTGACTACACCTTC. This gives the protein CASRLRVDYTF. The chain employs TRBV5-6 and TRBJ1-2; tentatively, D is TRBD1 (5 bases). V dropped 5 bases and J dropped 10 bases, with 12 bases sitting between them. Germline assignment: CDR1 SGHDT and CDR2 YYEEEE. The CDR3 is made up of 11 amino acids.

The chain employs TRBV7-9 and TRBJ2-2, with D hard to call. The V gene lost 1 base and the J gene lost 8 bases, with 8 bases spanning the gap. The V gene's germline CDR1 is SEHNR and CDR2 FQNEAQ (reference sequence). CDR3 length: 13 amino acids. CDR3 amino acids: CASSLGAFGELFF. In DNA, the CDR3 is TGTGCCAGCAGCTTAGGGGCCTTTGGGGAGCTGTTTTTT.

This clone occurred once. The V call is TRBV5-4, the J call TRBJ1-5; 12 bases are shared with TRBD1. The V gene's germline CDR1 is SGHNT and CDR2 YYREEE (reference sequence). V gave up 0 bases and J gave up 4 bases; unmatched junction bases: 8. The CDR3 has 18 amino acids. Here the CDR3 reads CASSLGPGQGAPNQPQHF. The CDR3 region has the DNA TGTGCCAGCAGCTTGGGCCCGGGACAGGGGGCACCAAATCAGCCCCAGCATTTT.

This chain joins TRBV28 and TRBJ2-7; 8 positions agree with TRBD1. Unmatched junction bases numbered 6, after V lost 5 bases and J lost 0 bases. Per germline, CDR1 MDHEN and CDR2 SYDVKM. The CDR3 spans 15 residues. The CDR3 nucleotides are TGTGCCAGCAGTGCGTGGGGACAGGACTCCTACGAGCAGTACTTC. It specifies CASSAWGQDSYEQYF.

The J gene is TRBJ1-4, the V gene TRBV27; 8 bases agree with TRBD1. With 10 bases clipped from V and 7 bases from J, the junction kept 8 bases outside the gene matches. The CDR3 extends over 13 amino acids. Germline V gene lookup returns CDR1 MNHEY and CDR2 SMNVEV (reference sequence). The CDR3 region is CATSDREGEKLFF. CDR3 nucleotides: TGTGCCACCTCGGACAGGGAGGGTGAAAAACTGTTTTTT.

The CDR3, as DNA: TGCGCCAGCAGCTTGGTAACTAGCGGGGGGCCCCGCAATGAGCAGTTCTTC. It encodes CASSLVTSGGPRNEQFF. The J gene is TRBJ2-1, the V gene TRBV5-1; 12 bases fit TRBD2. Germline CDR1 reads SGHRS; CDR2 reads YFSETQ. Losses at the gene ends were 0 bases for V and 6 bases for J; bases not matched to a gene: 7. The CDR3 spans 17 residues.

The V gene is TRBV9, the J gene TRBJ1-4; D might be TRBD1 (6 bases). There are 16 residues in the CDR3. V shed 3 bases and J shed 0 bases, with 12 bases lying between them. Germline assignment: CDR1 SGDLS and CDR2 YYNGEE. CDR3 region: CASSGGGPATNEKLFF. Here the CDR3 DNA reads TGTGCCAGCAGCGGGGGGGGGCCTGCAACTAATGAAAAACTGTTTTTT.

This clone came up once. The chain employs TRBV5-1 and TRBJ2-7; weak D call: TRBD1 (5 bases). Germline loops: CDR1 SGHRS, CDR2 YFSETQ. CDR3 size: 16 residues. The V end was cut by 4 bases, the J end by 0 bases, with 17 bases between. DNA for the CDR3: TGCGCCAGCAGCATCACGACAGACGGAAGCTCCTACGAGCAGTACTTC. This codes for CASSITTDGSSYEQYF.

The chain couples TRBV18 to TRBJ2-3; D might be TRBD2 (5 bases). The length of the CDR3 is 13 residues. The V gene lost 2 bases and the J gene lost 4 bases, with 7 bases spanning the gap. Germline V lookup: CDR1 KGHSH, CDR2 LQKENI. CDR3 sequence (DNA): TGTGCCAGCTCACCAGCGGGTCCAGATACGCAGTATTTT. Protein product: CASSPAGPDTQYF.

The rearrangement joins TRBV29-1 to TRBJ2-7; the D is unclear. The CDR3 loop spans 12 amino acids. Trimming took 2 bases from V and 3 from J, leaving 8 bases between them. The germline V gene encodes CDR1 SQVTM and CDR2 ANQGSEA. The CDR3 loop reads CSVEIGVYEQYF. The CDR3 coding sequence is TGCAGCGTTGAAATCGGAGTCTACGAGCAGTACTTC.